The rows below give T cell receptor beta chains drawn from one sample of a study of blood T cell repertoires in COVID-19. The assay was immunoSEQ multiplex PCR, and TCRdb's table has in-frame clones only and misses some. In the table there are 210,000 or so clones, 80% to 90% of which are singletons. The specimen sequenced was peripheral blood. The receptor set was obtained from a man aged 50 to 59 with active or convalescent COVID-19. CDR3s include the opening cysteine and the closing phenylalanine or tryptophan. A D gene is named only where the DNA matches it firmly. The size entry is marked missing in some rows and otherwise reads once, few, many or a size class.

clone size: many
V gene: TRBV2
J gene: TRBJ1-5
D gene: TRBD1
CDR3 protein: CASSEVDRANQPQHF
CDR3 DNA: TGTGCCAGCAGTGAAGTCGACAGGGCAAATCAGCCCCAGCATTTT

clone size: once
V gene: TRBV6-6
J gene: TRBJ2-1
D gene: TRBD2
CDR3 protein: CASLSGGSYNEQFF
CDR3 DNA: TGTGCCAGCCTAAGCGGGGGATCCTACAATGAGCAGTTCTTC

clone size: NA
V gene: TRBV7-2
J gene: TRBJ2-3
D gene: NA
CDR3 protein: CASSPNSPRPDTQYF
CDR3 DNA: TGTGCCAGCAGCCCGAACTCCCCCCGCCCCGATACGCAGTATTTT

clone size: NA
V gene: TRBV4-3
J gene: TRBJ2-5
D gene: NA
CDR3 protein: CASSERTQETQYF
CDR3 DNA: TGCGCCAGCAGCGAGAGAACGCAAGAGACCCAGTACTTC

clone size: few
V gene: TRBV18
J gene: TRBJ1-1
D gene: NA
CDR3 protein: CASSPGTYSEAFF
CDR3 DNA: TGTGCCAGCTCACCCGGGACATATTCTGAAGCTTTCTTT

clone size: NA
V gene: TRBV20-1
J gene: TRBJ2-7
D gene: NA
CDR3 protein: CSAKGTYEQYF
CDR3 DNA: TGCAGTGCTAAGGGGACCTACGAGCAGTACTTC

clone size: NA
V gene: TRBV2
J gene: TRBJ2-1
D gene: TRBD2
CDR3 protein: CASDVGAGASNEQFF
CDR3 DNA: TGTGCCAGCGACGTGGGAGCGGGGGCCAGCAATGAGCAGTTCTTC

clone size: once
V gene: TRBV15
J gene: TRBJ2-3
D gene: TRBD2
CDR3 protein: CATSPPTGGGGDTQYF
CDR3 DNA: TGTGCCACCAGCCCCCCCACGGGGGGAGGAGGGGATACGCAGTATTTT

clone size: NA
V gene: TRBV19
J gene: TRBJ1-1
D gene: NA
CDR3 protein: CASSIGATGRTEAFF
CDR3 DNA: TGTGCCAGTAGTATAGGCGCGACAGGTCGGACTGAAGCTTTCTTT

clone size: NA
V gene: TRBV19
J gene: TRBJ1-2
D gene: TRBD1
CDR3 protein: CASSNYGQGARGYTF
CDR3 DNA: TGTGCCAGTAGTAACTACGGACAGGGGGCGCGTGGCTACACCTTC

clone size: NA
V gene: TRBV7-8
J gene: TRBJ1-5
D gene: NA
CDR3 protein: CASSLAIDSNQPQHF
CDR3 DNA: TGTGCCAGCAGCTTAGCGATAGATAGCAATCAGCCCCAGCATTTT

clone size: NA
V gene: TRBV29-1
J gene: TRBJ2-5
D gene: TRBD2
CDR3 protein: CSVGLAIQETQYF
CDR3 DNA: TGCAGCGTGGGACTAGCGATCCAAGAGACCCAGTACTTC

clone size: once
V gene: TRBV29-1
J gene: TRBJ2-3
D gene: NA
CDR3 protein: CSVEASPEGEGPVTDTQYF
CDR3 DNA: TGCAGCGTTGAAGCCTCCCCCGAAGGGGAAGGCCCCGTCACAGATACGCAGTATTTT

clone size: NA
V gene: TRBV4-1
J gene: TRBJ1-2
D gene: TRBD1
CDR3 protein: CASSQGQGNGYTF
CDR3 DNA: TGCGCCAGCAGCCAAGGACAGGGGAATGGCTACACCTTC

clone size: NA
V gene: TRBV19
J gene: TRBJ1-5
D gene: NA
CDR3 protein: CASSINVPGQPQHF
CDR3 DNA: TGTGCCAGTAGTATCAACGTTCCGGGACAGCCCCAGCATTTT

clone size: once
V gene: TRBV28
J gene: TRBJ2-7
D gene: TRBD2
CDR3 protein: CASSLAGGYYEQYF
CDR3 DNA: TGTGCCAGCAGTCTAGCGGGAGGATACTACGAGCAGTACTTC

clone size: NA
V gene: TRBV5-5
J gene: TRBJ2-3
D gene: TRBD2
CDR3 protein: CASSLVAGGTDTQYF
CDR3 DNA: TGTGCCAGCAGCTTGGTAGCGGGGGGCACAGATACGCAGTATTTT

clone size: NA
V gene: TRBV5-4
J gene: TRBJ2-5
D gene: TRBD2
CDR3 protein: CASSYGLAGQETQYF
CDR3 DNA: TGTGCCAGCAGCTACGGACTAGCGGGCCAAGAGACCCAGTACTTC

clone size: few
V gene: TRBV6-5
J gene: TRBJ1-2
D gene: NA
CDR3 protein: CASSSQDGYTF
CDR3 DNA: TGTGCCAGCAGTTCACAAGATGGCTACACCTTC

clone size: NA
V gene: TRBV10-3
J gene: TRBJ2-1
D gene: TRBD1
CDR3 protein: CAIRGDSEYNEQFF
CDR3 DNA: TGTGCCATCAGGGGGGACAGTGAATACAATGAGCAGTTCTTC

clone size: NA
V gene: TRBV5-6
J gene: TRBJ1-5
D gene: NA
CDR3 protein: CASNVSCQPQHF
CDR3 DNA: TGTGCCAGCAACGTCAGTTGTCAGCCCCAGCATTTT

clone size: NA
V gene: TRBV12-2
J gene: TRBJ1-1
D gene: NA
CDR3 protein: CASRLAMDRAANTEAFF
CDR3 DNA: TGTGCAAGTCGCTTAGCCATGGACAGGGCCGCGAACACTGAAGCTTTCTTT

clone size: NA
V gene: TRBV13
J gene: TRBJ2-3
D gene: TRBD2
CDR3 protein: CASSYGASGSTDTQYF
CDR3 DNA: TGTGCCAGCAGCTACGGCGCTAGCGGTAGCACAGATACGCAGTATTTT

clone size: NA
V gene: TRBV12-2
J gene: TRBJ1-2
D gene: NA
CDR3 protein: CASRLGLDTFYGYTF
CDR3 DNA: TGTGCAAGTCGCTTAGGTTTGGACACCTTCTATGGCTACACCTTC

clone size: NA
V gene: TRBV15
J gene: TRBJ1-1
D gene: NA
CDR3 protein: CATSRDRGLAFF
CDR3 DNA: TGTGCCACCAGCAGAGATCGAGGGTTAGCTTTCTTT

clone size: NA
V gene: TRBV19
J gene: TRBJ2-1
D gene: NA
CDR3 protein: CASSIGSGPYNEQFF
CDR3 DNA: TGTGCCAGTAGTATAGGATCAGGCCCCTACAATGAGCAGTTCTTC

clone size: NA
V gene: TRBV6-5
J gene: TRBJ2-7
D gene: NA
CDR3 protein: CASRGGNSYEQYF
CDR3 DNA: TGTGCCAGCAGGGGAGGTAACTCCTACGAGCAGTACTTC